This T cell receptor beta chain was observed in a study of blood T cells in healthy people across ages. Whole-study findings and limits: Getting older went along with TCR beta diversity per million T cells dropping roughly linearly.

Using a J-beta primer mix together with a sample-barcoded 5' primer, a second PCR was run for roughly 6 to 11 cycles. From the 5' RACE reads, TCRdb called clonotypes with MiXCR, one entry per CDR3 protein. The sample lists 1.4 million or so distinct CDR3 sequences; 35% to 45% were seen once. The CDR3 contains 13 residues. CDR1 and CDR2 (germline): SEHNR, FQNEAQ (reference sequence). Trimming removed 7 bases from V and 9 bases from J; junction bases left unmatched: 9. In regard to this clonotype: The target antigen is unknown.

This TCR derives from a woman between 18 and 29 years old in good health. The genes are TRBV7-9 and TRBJ2-1; 7 bases are a match to TRBD1. The sample consisted of blood. The CDR3 coding sequence is TGTGCCAGCAACGTAAGGGGGCGTATTGAGCAGTTCTTC. The encoded protein is CASNVRGRIEQFF. Looking up the rest from reference TRBV7-9 and TRBJ2-1 gives the full variable domain: DTGVSQNPRHKITKRGQNVTFRCDPISEHNRLYWYRQTLGQGPEFLTYFQNEAQLEKSRLLSDRFSAERPKGSFSTLEIQRTEQGDSAMYLCASNVRGRIEQFFGPGTRLTVL.